These T cell receptor beta chains were read from a single sample in a study of blood T cell repertoires in COVID-19. Method: immunoSEQ multiplex PCR; TCRdb's copy keeps in-frame clones and lacks some. The sample records some 180,000 clones, around 81% being singletons. Sequenced: peripheral blood. The receptors originated from a woman in her thirties or forties with COVID-19, enrolled during active disease. Both conserved end residues are part of each CDR3. A D gene is named only where the DNA matches it firmly.

V	J	D	CDR3
TRBV7-9	TRBJ2-3	-	CASTGPSGLDTQYF
TRBV29-1	TRBJ2-1	TRBD1	CSVEAAGTGGIYEQFF
TRBV15	TRBJ2-5	-	CATSRESAVETQYF
TRBV6-5	TRBJ1-2	-	CASSRHTANYGYTF
TRBV11-1	TRBJ2-6	-	CASRSDSPGANVLTF
TRBV10-3	TRBJ2-1	TRBD2	CAISEFGTSESEQFF
TRBV5-5	TRBJ2-4	-	CASSFGQGSNIQYF
TRBV2	TRBJ1-1	-	CASSGRAITEAFF
TRBV28	TRBJ1-2	TRBD1	CASSTSRGLKGYTF
TRBV10-3	TRBJ1-2	TRBD1	CATRTGENYGYTF
TRBV30	TRBJ1-1	-	CAWSISMNTEAFF
TRBV6-5	TRBJ1-2	TRBD1	CASSSDRGRLGGYTF
TRBV6-4	TRBJ1-6	TRBD1	CASSGDSSGVSPLHF
TRBV28	TRBJ2-5	-	CASSGIRRETQYF
TRBV14	TRBJ1-6	-	CASSQDLVAGTLHF
TRBV12-3/TRBV12-4	TRBJ1-2	-	CASSLVRSSSYTF
TRBV5-1	TRBJ1-3	-	CASSLQGGDTIYF
TRBV6-1	TRBJ2-7	TRBD2	CASSEAGTSTYEQYF
TRBV7-3	TRBJ2-3	-	CASSLTGRGAILSTDTQYF
TRBV19	TRBJ2-6	TRBD1	CATRDRGLSANVLTF
TRBV11-3	TRBJ2-3	TRBD2	CASSLGLAGTTDTQYF
TRBV7-8	TRBJ1-6	-	CASSLEQRSSYNSPLHF
TRBV6-5	TRBJ2-6	-	CASRLDSFGANVLTF
TRBV6-5	TRBJ2-1	TRBD1	CASNRQGYDNEQFF
TRBV15	TRBJ1-2	-	CATSRVRGYGYTF
TRBV29-1	TRBJ2-2	-	CSVGRDSTNTGELFF
TRBV5-6	TRBJ1-1	TRBD1	CASSQTDRGAFF
TRBV18	TRBJ1-4	-	CASSSRTALGEELFF
TRBV11-2	TRBJ1-1	-	CASSQQRDTEAFF
TRBV30	TRBJ1-5	-	CAWRGGSGSNQPQHF
TRBV12-5	TRBJ2-1	-	CASGLGDVEMGYNEQFF
TRBV30	TRBJ2-1	-	CACSFIHNEQFF
TRBV3-1/TRBV3-2	TRBJ2-7	TRBD2	CASSAGLAGNEQYF
TRBV2	TRBJ1-3	-	CASSEAPGHGDTIYF
TRBV5-6	TRBJ2-1	TRBD2	CASSLLAGGRLYNEQFF
TRBV20-1	TRBJ2-1	-	CSASTGPGNEQFF
TRBV9	TRBJ1-2	TRBD1	CASSVTPLTATGGASGYTF
TRBV15	TRBJ2-5	TRBD2	CATSARLGGETQYF
TRBV19	TRBJ2-1	TRBD2	CASSSVSGRNNEQFF
TRBV28	TRBJ1-4	-	CASAEPRNEKLFF